A selection of T cell receptor beta chains follows, all from one sample in a study of regulatory T cells in long-lasting Graves disease. TCRdb fed the multiplex PCR reads into MiXCR, producing one record per CDR3 protein. The sample holds around 420,000 distinct CDR3 sequences, 14% to 15% seen once. In addition, the sample was reused for a study of T cells in Graves' hyperthyroidism and ophthalmopathy.

The sample here was peripheral blood mononuclear cells (PBMCs), taken at new diagnosis, from a patient treated with antithyroid drugs. Receptors originate from a woman between 40 and 50 years old with Graves disease. CDR3s include the opening cysteine and the closing phenylalanine or tryptophan. Each record gives: clone size, J gene, D gene, V gene, CDR3 DNA, CDR3 protein. A D gene is named only where the DNA matches it firmly. Clone size is shown for a subset of rows, as once, few, many or a class of expanded clone.

many	TRBJ2-7	TRBD1	TRBV2	TGTGCCAGCAGTCAAGACAGGGGTGGGTCGCGGGAGCAGTACTTC	CASSQDRGGSREQYF
.	TRBJ2-2	TRBD2	TRBV9	TGTGCCAGCAGCGTGGGGGGAGGGGATAACACCGGGGAGCTGTTTTTT	CASSVGGGDNTGELFF
many	TRBJ1-1	.	TRBV2	TGTGCCAGCAGGGATAACACTGAAGCTTTCTTT	CASRDNTEAFF
many	TRBJ2-1	TRBD2	TRBV7-3	TGTGCCAGCAGCCCGACCTTAGCGGGAGGGCCCAACAATGAGCAGTTCTTC	CASSPTLAGGPNNEQFF
many	TRBJ2-1	TRBD2	TRBV15	TGTGCCACCGGGGGGGAGGGATACAATGAGCAGTTCTTC	CATGGEGYNEQFF
.	TRBJ1-6	.	TRBV19	TGTGCCAGTGGGGGGAGTTCCTATAATTCACCCCTCCACTTT	CASGGSSYNSPLHF
many	TRBJ2-5	.	TRBV11-3	TGTGCCAGCAGCCCCTGGGGGCGGGAAGGCCAAGAGACCCAGTACTTC	CASSPWGREGQETQYF
many	TRBJ2-5	.	TRBV11-2	TGTGCCAGCGGGTCTCTCGGCCAAGAGACCCAGTACTTC	CASGSLGQETQYF
many	TRBJ2-5	.	TRBV6-5	TGTGCCAGCAGTTACTCGGACCTAAGCCAAGAGACCCAGTACTTC	CASSYSDLSQETQYF
.	TRBJ1-6	.	TRBV12-3/TRBV12-4	TGTGCCAGCAGAGACCAGGGTTGGCTCCACTTT	CASRDQGWLHF
few	TRBJ2-1	TRBD1	TRBV10-2	TGCGCCAGCCTGGACAGGTACAATGAGCAGTTCTTC	CASLDRYNEQFF
many	TRBJ2-7	.	TRBV30	TGTGCCTGGGGGGACTGGGACTACGAGCAGTACTTC	CAWGDWDYEQYF
.	TRBJ2-1	.	TRBV12-3/TRBV12-4	TGTGCCAGCAGTTTAGCCTCTGGAGGACCGTTCTTC	CASSLASGGPFF
many	TRBJ2-3	TRBD1	TRBV29-1	TGCAGCGTTGAAACGACAGGGGGCTACACAGATACGCAGTATTTT	CSVETTGGYTDTQYF
many	TRBJ2-3	TRBD2	TRBV11-2	TGTGCCAGCAGCTATGTCACTAGCGGGCGCACAGATACGCAGTATTTT	CASSYVTSGRTDTQYF
.	TRBJ1-2	.	TRBV28	TGTGCCAGCACCTTAAACGCCCAAACCGGGGGCTACACCTTC	CASTLNAQTGGYTF
many	TRBJ2-3	TRBD1	TRBV7-3	TGTGCCAGCAGCTTGACACAGGGGGCCACAGATACGCAGTATTTT	CASSLTQGATDTQYF
few	TRBJ2-5	.	TRBV3-1	TGTGCCAGCACCCTCAAGGGAATAGGGACCCAGTACTTC	CASTLKGIGTQYF
many	TRBJ2-3	TRBD2	TRBV20-1	TGCAGTGCTAGAGGGTATCCGGGACTAGCGGGAGTCCCCACAGATACGCAGTATTTT	CSARGYPGLAGVPTDTQYF
many	TRBJ2-1	TRBD1	TRBV7-3	TGTGCCAGCAGTCAACAGGGGGCCTCCCGTAATTACAATGAGCAGTTCTTC	CASSQQGASRNYNEQFF
many	TRBJ1-6	.	TRBV20-1	TGCAGTGCTAGAGATAGGGGAACACCCCTCCACTTT	CSARDRGTPLHF
many	TRBJ2-5	.	TRBV28	TGTGCCAGCAGTTCCAACAGGCGGACGGATCGAGAGACCCAGTACTTC	CASSSNRRTDRETQYF
many	TRBJ2-5	TRBD2	TRBV2	TGTGCCAGCAGTGATTGGCTAGCGGGAGGCTACGATAAGGAGACCCAGTACTTC	CASSDWLAGGYDKETQYF
.	TRBJ2-7	.	TRBV27	TGTGCCAGCAGTTTCGGGGGCCTCCCGCGAGAGCAGTACTTC	CASSFGGLPREQYF
few	TRBJ2-5	.	TRBV15	TGTGCCACCAGTGGGACTTCGGGGGAAGAGACCCAGTACTTC	CATSGTSGEETQYF
.	TRBJ2-3	TRBD2	TRBV27	TGTGCCAGCAGTTCGGGACTAGCGGGAGGGCCTAGCACAGATACGCAGTATTTT	CASSSGLAGGPSTDTQYF
.	TRBJ1-5	TRBD1	TRBV19	TGTGCCAGTACGAAGGGGACAGGGACTCGCAATCAGCCCCAGCATTTT	CASTKGTGTRNQPQHF
many	TRBJ1-4	.	TRBV28	TGTGCCAGCAGTTTATCTGGGGATAATGAAAAACTGTTTTTT	CASSLSGDNEKLFF
few	TRBJ1-2	TRBD1	TRBV10-3	TGTGCCATCAGTAAAGGGACAGACTATGGCTACACCTTC	CAISKGTDYGYTF
few	TRBJ2-7	.	TRBV6-2/TRBV6-3	TGTGCCAGTTTGAGGGGCTACGAGCAGTACTTC	CASLRGYEQYF
many	TRBJ2-1	TRBD2	TRBV2	TGTGCCAGCAGTGAGACTCTAGCGGGCGGTCTCAATGAGCAGTTCTTC	CASSETLAGGLNEQFF
.	TRBJ1-4	.	TRBV6-1	TGTGCCAGCAGCCAGACAGGTACTGACAATGAAAAACTGTTTTTT	CASSQTGTDNEKLFF
many	TRBJ1-3	.	TRBV28	TGTGCCAGCAGCTTATCCACCTCTGGAAACACCATATATTTT	CASSLSTSGNTIYF
many	TRBJ1-4	.	TRBV7-2	TGTGCCAGCAAAACAGGGATGGATGAAAAACTGTTTTTT	CASKTGMDEKLFF
many	TRBJ2-4	.	TRBV12-3/TRBV12-4	TGTGCCAGCAGTTTAGGTGTACGGGTTCAGTACTTC	CASSLGVRVQYF
many	TRBJ1-1	.	TRBV18	TGTGCCAGCTCACCAACAGGGAACAGTCTGGGAGCTTTCTTT	CASSPTGNSLGAFF
many	TRBJ2-1	TRBD2	TRBV5-4	TGTGCCAGCAGCCCCGGGGGGGAATACTACAATGAGCAGTTCTTC	CASSPGGEYYNEQFF
many	TRBJ2-5	.	TRBV2	TGTGCCAGCAGACAAGAGACCCAGTACTTC	CASRQETQYF
few	TRBJ1-2	TRBD1	TRBV20-1	TGCAGTGCTAGGGTTCCTCCGGGACAGGATTCTCGGGGCTACACCTTC	CSARVPPGQDSRGYTF
few	TRBJ2-2	TRBD2	TRBV12-3/TRBV12-4	TGTGCCAACAGCGGGGAGGGACTAGCGATTGGCGGGGAGCTGTTTTTT	CANSGEGLAIGGELFF
many	TRBJ2-7	TRBD1	TRBV12-3/TRBV12-4	TGTGCCAGCAGCCCTAGGGGACAGGGGAAGCAGTACTTC	CASSPRGQGKQYF
many	TRBJ2-5	.	TRBV7-2	TGTGCCAGCAGCTCTTTTCGGGGGATGCAGGAGACCCAGTACTTC	CASSSFRGMQETQYF
.	TRBJ1-1	TRBD1	TRBV28	TGTGCCAGCAGTCCGACGGGACAGGGGGTCTCTGAAGCTTTCTTT	CASSPTGQGVSEAFF
many	TRBJ2-5	TRBD2	TRBV28	TGTGCCAGCAGCCCGACTAGCGGGAAAGAGACCCAGTACTTC	CASSPTSGKETQYF
.	TRBJ2-3	TRBD1	TRBV12-3/TRBV12-4	TGTGCCAGCAGTTTTTGGGGGACAGGGGACTTCACAGATACGCAGTATTTT	CASSFWGTGDFTDTQYF
many	TRBJ2-1	TRBD1	TRBV20-1	TGCAGTGCTAGCCCGACAGGGTGGGGTGAGCAGTTCTTT	CSASPTGWGEQFF
many	TRBJ2-1	.	TRBV7-9	TGTGCCAGCAGCCCGCCCGGGTATGAGCAGTTCTTC	CASSPPGYEQFF
many	TRBJ1-1	TRBD1	TRBV10-2	TGCGCCAGCGAACTCGAGGGGGCTAGTACTGAAGCTTTCTTT	CASELEGASTEAFF
.	TRBJ2-1	.	TRBV10-2	TGCGCCAGCAGTGAGGAACTTAGCTTATCCTACAATGAGCAGTTCTTC	CASSEELSLSYNEQFF
.	TRBJ1-5	.	TRBV4-3	TGCGCCAGAAGCTTCCGGGACAGCAATCAGCCCCAGCATTTT	CARSFRDSNQPQHF
few	TRBJ2-7	.	TRBV19	TGTGCCAGTTCGGGGGGCGCGTTGCACTTC	CASSGGALHF
.	TRBJ1-5	.	TRBV15	TGTGCCACCAGCAGAGATCGAGGGGTCGGTAATCAGCCCCAGCATTTT	CATSRDRGVGNQPQHF